This entry concerns a single TCR beta chain. This clonotype was found many times. It has no known antigen specificity. Base qualities are not at hand, and no much larger clone is one base apart. The sample comes from a study of T cell repertoires in cytomegalovirus infection (dated by TCRdb to the late 2010s). For the wider study: Donor HLA type was relevant to the analysis, because carriage of CMV infection together with the matching HLA type was indicated by public TCR beta signatures.

TCRdb shows the sequencer as Illumina HiSeq 1500. TCRdb reprocessing: public reads trimmed at Q25 with fastp, clones called with MiXCR, in-frame beta chains kept. CDR3 protein duplicates are merged, each entry listing the most common genes and DNA. The sample contains around 70,000 distinct CDR3 sequences, around 3.8% of them found a single time. Of the sample, around 22% is held by the ten largest clones. V is shortened by 3 bases, J by 8 bases, and the region joining them spans 10 bases. The CDR3 numbers 12 residues from cysteine through phenylalanine. Just CDR3 DNA is preserved here, 36 bases in frame from base 1. Per the germline V gene, MGHDK is the CDR1 and SYGVNS is the CDR2. The paper's findings and limits, for the study overall: Carriers of CMV infection plus the relevant HLA type were discriminated by the cumulative frequency of public TCR beta family members in the study cohort and in an independent approximately 360-donor cohort. The ex vivo response was dominated by HLA-C-restricted CMV-specific TCR beta clonotypes, and the single most frequent clonotype in two of eight donors was supplied by these HLA-C-restricted clonotypes.

The chain is assembled from TRBV25-1 and TRBJ1-1; too little of a D gene remains to name it. The sequencing sample was made of PBMCs. The sequence derives from a human donor in good health (CMV status not recorded). Some clones in this sample may be carry-over from other donors' samples. The bases are TGTGCCAGCAGTGATACCGGGTTAGAAGCTTTCTTT. It specifies CASSDTGLEAFF.